Listed here are 4 T cell receptor beta chains from one sample, sequenced in a study of blood T cell repertoires in COVID-19 (dated by TCRdb to 2018 to 2021). The library was produced with the immunoSEQ multiplex PCR assay. Here the immuneACCESS table is served through TCRdb, limited to in-frame sequences with V and J called. Missing clones are a known gap in these copies; in checked studies unresolved V genes cover under half, and the rest lacks a known reason. The sample table contains roughly 180,000 clones; only one count was recorded for 81% of them. Of the sample, about 11% falls within the top ten clones. The sample taken for sequencing was peripheral blood. The receptors were gathered from an elderly woman with COVID-19, enrolled during active disease.

This clone was counted a few times. The chain combines TRBV19 with TRBJ1-6, with 10 bases that match TRBD1. This CDR3 is built from 14 residues. V lost 6 bases to trimming and J lost 7 bases; unmatched junction nucleotides: 3. Germline V CDR1 and CDR2: LNHDA, SQIVND (reference sequence). The CDR3 region is CASSWDRGNSPLHF. As DNA, the CDR3 is TGTGCCAGTAGCTGGGACAGGGGAAATTCACCCCTCCACTTT.

V usage is TRBV27 and J usage is TRBJ2-2; 7 nucleotides match TRBD2. The CDR3 extends over 14 amino acids. J lost 5 bases, V lost 4 bases, and 4 bases had no gene match. Germline V lookup: CDR1 MNHEY, CDR2 SMNVEV (reference sequence). CDR3 in DNA: TGTGCCAGCAGTTATCTGCGGGAGACCGGGGAGCTGTTTTTT. It specifies CASSYLRETGELFF.

The chain combines TRBV5-4 with TRBJ2-5; TRBD2 agrees at 15 bases. V lost 3 bases to trimming and J lost 3 bases; unmatched junction nucleotides: 3. The CDR3 is made up of 16 amino acids. The germline V gene has CDR1 SGHNT and CDR2 YYREEE (reference sequence). The CDR3 region has the DNA TGTGCCAGCAGCTCGGGACTAGCGGGAGGAGAAGAGACCCAGTACTTC. Protein product: CASSSGLAGGEETQYF.

The chain recombines TRBV5-1 with TRBJ1-1; no reliable D call. The CDR3 spans 14 residues. Trimming pared 0 bases from V and 8 bases from J, leaving 14 bases between. Germline-derived CDR1 and CDR2 are SGHRS and YFSETQ. CDR3 DNA: TGCGCCAGCAGCTTGGCCGGTAATCGTCGGGAAGCTTTCTTT. Protein sequence: CASSLAGNRREAFF.